Listed below are T cell receptor beta chains from one sample, sequenced in a study of OX40 agonist ivuxolimab in advanced cancers. Measured with immunoSEQ multiplex PCR; TCRdb has only the in-frame clones, and not every one. The sample comprises some 44,000 clones, 80% of which are singletons, and 8% to 13% rests with the top ten. The sample consisted of CD4+ or CD8+ T cells sorted from blood, taken in a trial of the OX40 agonist ivuxolimab. The receptors were sampled from an adult with an advanced solid tumor such as melanoma, head and neck, liver or kidney cancer. CDR3s include the opening cysteine and the closing phenylalanine or tryptophan. A D gene is named only where the DNA matches it firmly.

V gene	D gene	J gene	CDR3 protein
TRBV6-5	TRBD1	TRBJ1-5	CASIGWTGNQPQHF
TRBV10-3	TRBD1	TRBJ1-5	CAISGQGQNQPQHF
TRBV14	.	TRBJ2-4	CASSQEGGTSGQVQYF
TRBV21-1	.	TRBJ1-1	CASSSALLDRNTEAFF
TRBV5-1	.	TRBJ1-1	CASSLAGTLGTEAFF
TRBV7-2	.	TRBJ1-2	CASSLAGRIYGYTF
TRBV29-1	.	TRBJ1-2	CSVEGRSDYDGYTF
TRBV2	TRBD1	TRBJ1-4	CASRAPLRTGKDEKLFF
TRBV7-2	.	TRBJ2-1	CASSPRTASSYNEQFF
TRBV5-1	TRBD2	TRBJ2-5	CASSLGGSAGVGETQYF
TRBV2	TRBD1	TRBJ2-7	CASSSGTGFEQYF
TRBV5-5	.	TRBJ2-7	CASSLEGFSLAYEQYF
TRBV28	.	TRBJ1-2	CASSLEGFYGYTF
TRBV19	.	TRBJ2-1	CASSMLEARNEQFF
TRBV10-3	TRBD1	TRBJ1-1	CAISEVSGGTEAFF
TRBV6-5	TRBD1	TRBJ2-7	CASTRTGPNF
TRBV28	.	TRBJ2-3	CASRGTDTQYF
TRBV30	TRBD2	TRBJ2-1	CAWSSGLGLNEQFF
TRBV11-2	.	TRBJ2-3	CASSLRYGTDTQYF
TRBV6-4	TRBD1	TRBJ2-1	CASSRDRAYEQFF
TRBV29-1	.	TRBJ2-3	CSVEKTGGRTDTQYF
TRBV9	.	TRBJ2-1	CASSGEGYEQFF
TRBV4-1	.	TRBJ1-2	CASSQDRAGAGYGYTF
TRBV28	.	TRBJ2-4	CASSFGGQNIQYF
TRBV4-2	.	TRBJ2-1	CASSQERDMGTIGYNEQFF
TRBV18	TRBD2	TRBJ2-2	CASSPSGSGTGELFF
TRBV10-3	TRBD1	TRBJ2-5	CAISRDRGYQETQYF
TRBV9	.	TRBJ1-2	CASSPRGDNYGYTF
TRBV10-3	.	TRBJ2-4	CAISAGAALNKNIQYF
TRBV7-6	.	TRBJ2-7	CASSLPPSYEQYF
TRBV6-5	.	TRBJ2-7	CASTREGSYEQYF
TRBV19	TRBD1	TRBJ2-1	CASSYRQGAFSYNEQFF
TRBV5-1	.	TRBJ1-2	CASSLASQSGYTF
TRBV28	.	TRBJ2-7	CASSLPNTGSHEQYF
TRBV7-3	.	TRBJ2-5	CASSLSGPQETQYF
TRBV28	.	TRBJ2-3	CASRLRLRDTQYF